Listed here are 10 T cell receptor beta chains from one sample, sequenced in a study of blood T cells in healthy people across ages. Together with a sample-barcoded 5' primer, a J-beta primer mix was included in a second PCR lasting about 7 to 11 cycles. TCRdb itself ran the 5' RACE reads through MiXCR, one entry per CDR3 protein. The data show roughly 1,700,000 distinct CDR3 sequences, with roughly 30% seen just once and roughly 8.2% held by the top ten. The sample consisted of blood. The receptor source for this set is a woman in her twenties or thirties in good health.

This chain uses TRBV7-3 with TRBJ2-5; D tentatively fits TRBD1 or TRBD2 (6 bases each). The J call may be in error: the DNA end matches TRBJ2-7 better. This CDR3 spans 13 amino acids. Germline V gene sequence: CDR1 SGHTA, CDR2 FQGTGA. CDR3: CASSPGAEGEQYF. The DNA for the CDR3 is TGTGCCAGCAGCCCAGGGGCGGAGGGCGAGCAGTACTTC.

Only a few counts were recorded for this clonotype. The V and J genes are TRBV7-9 and TRBJ1-6; D call uncertain. The CDR3 sequence is 17 residues long. Germline lookup yields CDR1 SEHNR and CDR2 FQNEAQ (reference sequence). The ends were cut back, 2 bases at V and 11 bases at J, with 22 bases in the middle. CDR3 loop: CASSLTPGPAGYPPLHF. The CDR3 region has the DNA TGTGCCAGCAGCTTAACGCCGGGTCCGGCAGGATATCCACCCCTCCACTTT.

This clonotype was recorded a few times. This sequence joins TRBV28 and TRBJ2-1; tentatively, D is TRBD2 (5 bases). The CDR3 runs to 16 residues. The V end lost 4 bases, the J end lost 0 bases, and 13 bases lay between the germline ends. From germline, CDR1 is MDHEN and CDR2 SYDVKM. The CDR3, as DNA: TGTGCCAGCAGTTCTACAGCGGCCAGCTCCTACAATGAGCAGTTCTTC. This gives the protein CASSSTAASSYNEQFF.

This clonotype was seen only a few times. This chain links TRBV6-6 with TRBJ1-3; weak D call: TRBD1 (6 bases). Germline-derived CDR1 and CDR2 are MNHNY and SVGAGI (reference sequence). Trimming removed 0 bases from V and 4 bases from J, with 10 bases in between. The CDR3 totals 15 residues. CDR3 in DNA: TGTGCCAGCAGTTACTCGTCAGGGGTCGGAAACACCATATATTTT. Protein product: CASSYSSGVGNTIYF.

This clonotype was seen a few times. The chain joins TRBV15 to TRBJ1-2; D ambiguous. The germline gives CDR1 LNHNV, CDR2 YYDKDF (reference sequence). The CDR3 runs 12 residues. The ends were cut back, 3 bases at V and 4 bases at J, with 6 bases in the middle. DNA for the CDR3: TGTGCCACCAGCAGTCGGACCTATGGCTACACCTTC. It encodes CATSSRTYGYTF.

Details on this clonotype: An end of the junction differs from the germline gene, which may be a read error. V usage is TRBV6-5 and J usage is TRBJ2-7; D is uncertain. Germline-derived CDR1 and CDR2 are MNHEY and SVGAGI. This CDR3 is built from 13 residues. The CDR3 loop is CASSYSRYYGQYF. The DNA for the CDR3 is TGTGCCAGCAGTTACTCGAGGTACTACGGGCAGTACTTC.

There are a few counts of this clonotype. The genes are TRBV14 and TRBJ2-2; D is unclear. CDR3 length equals 15 residues. Germline V gene lookup returns CDR1 SGHDN and CDR2 FVKESK. V lost 3 bases, J lost 6 bases, and 14 bases lay in between. The CDR3 loop is CASSHPPAGPGELFF. DNA for the CDR3: TGTGCCAGCAGCCACCCCCCAGCCGGACCCGGGGAGCTGTTTTTT.

A few counts support this clonotype. V usage is TRBV9 and J usage is TRBJ2-4, with 7 bases matching TRBD2. The CDR3 loop spans 13 amino acids. Germline-derived CDR1 and CDR2 are SGDLS and YYNGEE. The junction had 3 bases not matched to a gene; V was cut back by 0 bases and J by 9 bases. The CDR3 DNA reads as TGTGCCAGCAGCGTAGAGTGGGGGGGCATTCAGTACTTC. This gives the protein CASSVEWGGIQYF.

This clonotype was detected many times. The V and J genes are TRBV20-1 and TRBJ2-1; no clear D gene. The germline V gene encodes CDR1 DFQATT and CDR2 SNEGSKA (reference sequence). V gave up 4 bases and J gave up 2 bases, with 9 bases separating them. The CDR3 is 13 amino acids. CDR3 residues: CSAKAAPYNEQFF. The CDR3 DNA is TGCAGTGCTAAAGCCGCCCCCTACAATGAGCAGTTCTTC.

This clonotype was seen more than once but under ten times. The gene calls are TRBV12-3 or TRBV12-4 and TRBJ1-5, with unresolved D. The germline V and J ends were trimmed by 2 bases and 8 bases, with 7 bases remaining between them. The CDR3 is 12 residues long. The CDR3 reads CASSLPGKPQHF. The CDR3 DNA sequence: TGTGCCAGCAGTTTACCGGGAAAGCCCCAGCATTTT.